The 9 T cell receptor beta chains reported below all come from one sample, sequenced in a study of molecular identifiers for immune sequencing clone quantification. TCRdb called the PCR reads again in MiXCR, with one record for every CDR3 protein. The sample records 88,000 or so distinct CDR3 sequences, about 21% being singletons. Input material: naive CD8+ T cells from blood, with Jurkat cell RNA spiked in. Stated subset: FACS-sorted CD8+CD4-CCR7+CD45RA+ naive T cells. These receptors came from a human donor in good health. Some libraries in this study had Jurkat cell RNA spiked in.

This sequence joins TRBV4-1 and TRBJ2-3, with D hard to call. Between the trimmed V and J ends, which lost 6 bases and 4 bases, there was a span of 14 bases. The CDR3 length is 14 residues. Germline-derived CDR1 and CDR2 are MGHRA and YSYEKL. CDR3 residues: CASRPGHGSDTQYF. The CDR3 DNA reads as TGCGCCAGCAGACCGGGCCACGGCTCAGATACGCAGTATTTT.

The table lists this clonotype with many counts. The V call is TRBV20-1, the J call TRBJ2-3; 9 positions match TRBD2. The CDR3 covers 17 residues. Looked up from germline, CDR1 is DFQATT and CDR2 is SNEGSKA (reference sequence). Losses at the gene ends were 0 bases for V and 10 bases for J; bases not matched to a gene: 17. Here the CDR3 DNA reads TGCAGTGCTAGAGAACCCGGGACTAGCCGTACCCCGGCAGCGCAGTATTTT. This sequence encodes CSAREPGTSRTPAAQYF.

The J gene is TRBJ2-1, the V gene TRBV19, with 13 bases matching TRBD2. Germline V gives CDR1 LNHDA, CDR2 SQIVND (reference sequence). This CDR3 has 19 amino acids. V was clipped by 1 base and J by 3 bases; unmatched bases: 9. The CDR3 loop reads CASSIGPGLAGANYNEQFF. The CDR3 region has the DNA TGTGCCAGTAGTATAGGACCCGGACTAGCGGGGGCCAACTACAATGAGCAGTTCTTC.

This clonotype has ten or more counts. The CDR3 DNA follows: TGCGCCAGCAGCCAACGCCTAGCGAGGGAGCAGTACTTC. It translates to CASSQRLAREQYF. V and J are TRBV4-3 and TRBJ2-7; TRBD2 might be the D (6 bases). CDR3 size: 13 residues. Deletions cut 2 bases from V and 7 bases from J, with 12 bases between. Germline V gene data show CDR1 as LGHNA and CDR2 as YSLEER.

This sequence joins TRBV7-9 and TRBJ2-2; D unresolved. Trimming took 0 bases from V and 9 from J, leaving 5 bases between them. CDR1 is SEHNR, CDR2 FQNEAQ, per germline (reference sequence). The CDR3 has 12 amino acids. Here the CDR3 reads CASSLAARELFF. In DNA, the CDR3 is TGTGCCAGCAGCTTAGCGGCTCGGGAGCTGTTTTTT. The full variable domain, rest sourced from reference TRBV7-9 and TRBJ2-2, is DTGVSQNPRHKITKRGQNVTFRCDPISEHNRLYWYRQTLGQGPEFLTYFQNEAQLEKSRLLSDRFSAERPKGSFSTLEIQRTEQGDSAMYLCASSLAARELFFGEGSRLTVL.

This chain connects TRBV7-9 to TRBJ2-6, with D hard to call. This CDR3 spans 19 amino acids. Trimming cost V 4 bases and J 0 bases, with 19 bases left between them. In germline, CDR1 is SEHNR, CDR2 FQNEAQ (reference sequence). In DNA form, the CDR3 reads TGTGCCAGCAGCTATCTGAGTGTGAGCCGAAGCTCTGGGGCCAACGTCCTGACTTTC. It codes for CASSYLSVSRSSGANVLTF.

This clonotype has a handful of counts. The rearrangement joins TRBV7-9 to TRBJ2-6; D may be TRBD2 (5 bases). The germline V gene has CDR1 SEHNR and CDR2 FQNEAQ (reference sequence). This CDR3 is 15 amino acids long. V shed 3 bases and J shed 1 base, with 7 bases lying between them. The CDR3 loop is CASSLRESGANVLTF. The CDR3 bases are TGTGCCAGCAGCTTGAGGGAGTCTGGGGCCAACGTCCTGACTTTC. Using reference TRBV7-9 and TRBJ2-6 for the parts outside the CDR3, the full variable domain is DTGVSQNPRHKITKRGQNVTFRCDPISEHNRLYWYRQTLGQGPEFLTYFQNEAQLEKSRLLSDRFSAERPKGSFSTLEIQRTEQGDSAMYLCASSLRESGANVLTFGAGSRLTVL.

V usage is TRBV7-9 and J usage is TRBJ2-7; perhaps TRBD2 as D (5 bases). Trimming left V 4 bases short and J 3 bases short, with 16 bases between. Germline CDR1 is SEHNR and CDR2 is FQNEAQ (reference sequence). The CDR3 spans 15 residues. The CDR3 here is CASSSEVGLGYEQYF. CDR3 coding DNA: TGTGCCAGCAGCTCGGAGGTAGGGCTAGGCTACGAGCAGTACTTC.

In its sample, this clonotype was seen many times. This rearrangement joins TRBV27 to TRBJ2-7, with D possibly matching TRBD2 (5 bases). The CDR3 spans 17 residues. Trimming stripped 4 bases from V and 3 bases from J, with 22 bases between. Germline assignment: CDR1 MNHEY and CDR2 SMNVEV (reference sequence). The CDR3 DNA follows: TGTGCCAGCAGTTCCGCCAACTGGACGCCCGACTACTACGAGCAGTACTTC. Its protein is CASSSANWTPDYYEQYF.